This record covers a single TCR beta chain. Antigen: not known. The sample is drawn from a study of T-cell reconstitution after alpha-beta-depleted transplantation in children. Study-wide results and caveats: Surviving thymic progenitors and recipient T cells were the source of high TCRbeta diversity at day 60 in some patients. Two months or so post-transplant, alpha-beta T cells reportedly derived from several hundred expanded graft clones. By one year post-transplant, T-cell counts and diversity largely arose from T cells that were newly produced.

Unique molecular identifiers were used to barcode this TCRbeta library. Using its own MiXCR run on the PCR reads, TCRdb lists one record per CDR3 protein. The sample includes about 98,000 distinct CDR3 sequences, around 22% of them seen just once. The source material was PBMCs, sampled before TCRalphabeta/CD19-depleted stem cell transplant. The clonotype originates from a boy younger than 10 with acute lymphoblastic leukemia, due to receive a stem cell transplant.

The CDR3, as DNA: TGTGCCAGCAGCCAAAGGGGTGGTACGGGTGAGCAGTTCTTC. Translating it yields CASSQRGGTGEQFF. The chain carries TRBV3-1 and TRBJ2-1, with a tentative D call TRBD1 (5 bases). The germline gives CDR1 LGHDT, CDR2 YNNKEL (reference sequence). Deletions cut 2 bases from V and 9 bases from J, with 14 bases between. This CDR3 spans 14 amino acids.